Shown below are 13 T cell receptor beta chains from a single sample sequenced in a study of T cells in Graves' hyperthyroidism and ophthalmopathy. Using RNA transcripts as the source, TCR beta CDR3 regions were amplified. HTBI primers were used for first-round RT-PCR of the TCR CDR3. MiXCR was run by TCRdb on the multiplex PCR reads, yielding one entry per CDR3 protein. Here the sample spans a few hundred thousand distinct CDR3 sequences, 21% being singletons. Sequences were obtained from blood. The receptors here all came from a woman between 45 and 65 years old with Graves' hyperthyroidism.

The rearrangement uses TRBV29-1 and TRBJ2-7; TRBD1 aligns across 8 bases. V shed 2 bases and J 5 bases; nucleotides not matched to a gene: 5. This CDR3 has 13 residues. From germline, CDR1 is SQVTM and CDR2 ANQGSEA. The CDR3 coding sequence is TGCAGCGTTGAACGGACAGGGAACCACGAGCAGTACTTC. This translates into CSVERTGNHEQYF.

The chain couples TRBV28 to TRBJ1-2, with a weak D call TRBD1 (6 bases). CDR3 length: 17 residues. Germline V gene data show CDR1 as MDHEN and CDR2 as SYDVKM. The V end lost 4 bases, the J end lost 0 bases, and 18 bases lay between the germline ends. CDR3 in DNA: TGTGCCAGCAGTTCCTCCTATGCGGACAGATCTAACTATGGCTACACCTTC. It is translated as CASSSSYADRSNYGYTF.

The chain joins TRBV20-1 to TRBJ1-6, with 8 bases that match TRBD1. The length of the CDR3 is 16 residues. V lost 6 bases and J lost 4; bases outside the gene matches: 11. The germline V gene has CDR1 DFQATT and CDR2 SNEGSKA (reference sequence). The CDR3 protein is CSAVTGEGLYNSPLHF. In DNA form, the CDR3 reads TGCAGTGCGGTGACAGGGGAGGGTTTATATAATTCACCCCTCCACTTT.

This clonotype appeared many times. The V gene is TRBV29-1, the J gene TRBJ2-7, with 14 bases matching TRBD2. The CDR3 has 15 residues. After removal of 4 bases from V and 7 bases from J, the junction contained 9 bases not matched to a gene. In germline, CDR1 is SQVTM, CDR2 ANQGSEA. CDR3 sequence: CSVASTSGRASEQYF. In nucleotides, the CDR3 is TGCAGCGTTGCCTCGACTAGCGGGAGGGCATCTGAGCAGTACTTC.

V usage is TRBV14 and J usage is TRBJ2-7, with 11 bases matching TRBD1. Germline-derived CDR1 and CDR2 are SGHDN and FVKESK. This CDR3 is built from 15 residues. The junction had 9 bases not matched to a gene; V was cut back by 4 bases and J by 7 bases. CDR3: CASSPMGTGGLEQYF. For the CDR3, the DNA is TGTGCCAGCAGCCCTATGGGGACAGGGGGATTGGAGCAGTACTTC.

The table lists this clonotype with many counts. V and J are TRBV5-1 and TRBJ1-1; the D gene is possibly TRBD1 (5 bases). In germline, CDR1 is SGHRS, CDR2 YFSETQ. V lost 0 bases, J lost 5 bases, and 11 bases lay in between. The CDR3 is 14 residues long. CDR3 in amino acids: CASSLGTRGTEAFF. Written as DNA, the CDR3 is TGCGCCAGCAGCTTGGGGACCCGGGGGACTGAAGCTTTCTTT. The complete variable domain, with remaining parts taken from reference TRBV5-1 and TRBJ1-1, reads KAGVTQTPRYLIKTRGQQVTLSCSPISGHRSVSWYQQTPGQGLQFLFEYFSETQRNKGNFPGRFSGRQFSNSRSEMNVSTLELGDSALYLCASSLGTRGTEAFFGQGTRLTVV.

This chain links TRBV9 with TRBJ1-5; D may be TRBD1 (5 bases). V shed 0 bases and J shed 3 bases, with 7 bases lying between them. CDR1 is SGDLS, CDR2 YYNGEE, per germline. The length of the CDR3 is 14 residues. CDR3 in amino acids: CASSVAGTNQPQHF. In nucleotides, the CDR3 is TGTGCCAGCAGCGTAGCAGGGACCAATCAGCCCCAGCATTTT. The full variable domain, its missing parts supplied by reference TRBV9 and TRBJ1-5, is DSGVTQTPKHLITATGQRVTLRCSPRSGDLSVYWYQQSLDQGLQFLIQYYNGEERAKGNILERFSAQQFPDLHSELNLSSLELGDSALYFCASSVAGTNQPQHFGDGTRLSIL.

Only a few counts were recorded for this clonotype. Given a much more abundant clone one base away, this may be a read error. The V gene is TRBV2, the J gene TRBJ2-1; D might be TRBD2 (6 bases). This CDR3 is built from 12 residues. Per the germline V gene, CDR1 is SNHLY and CDR2 is FYNNEI. The CDR3 spells CTSSEEVGGQFF. In DNA, the CDR3 is TGTACCAGCAGTGAGGAGGTGGGGGGGCAGTTCTTC. Full variable domain (missing parts from reference TRBV2 and TRBJ2-1): EPEVTQTPSHQVTQMGQEVILRCVPISNHLYFYWYRQILGQKVEFLVSFYNNEISEKSEIFDDQFSVERPDGSNFTLKIRSTKLEDSAMYFCTSSEEVGGQFFGPGTRLTVL.

This clonotype came up a few times. The rearrangement links TRBV5-4 to TRBJ2-1; D may be TRBD1 (6 bases). Germline CDR1 reads SGHNT; CDR2 reads YYREEE (reference sequence). The CDR3 has 13 residues. V was cut by 2 bases and J by 9 bases, with 12 bases left in between. The CDR3 DNA follows: TGTGCCAGCAGCTTTAGGACAGCCCTTGAGCAGTTCTTC. Translation gives CASSFRTALEQFF. Based on the CDR3 plus reference TRBV5-4 and TRBJ2-1, the full variable domain is ETGVTQSPTHLIKTRGQQVTLRCSSQSGHNTVSWYQQALGQGPQFIFQYYREEENGRGNFPPRFSGLQFPNYSSELNVNALELDDSALYLCASSFRTALEQFFGPGTRLTVL.

This clonotype was found many times. The rearrangement links TRBV15 to TRBJ1-1; unclear D gene. The V and J ends lost 1 base and 1 base respectively, with 4 bases between them. The CDR3 consists of 13 residues. Germline-derived CDR1 and CDR2 are LNHNV and YYDKDF (reference sequence). The CDR3 loop is CATSRVGNTEAFF. DNA of the CDR3: TGTGCCACCAGCAGAGTGGGGAACACTGAAGCTTTCTTT.

The chain carries TRBV6-1 and TRBJ2-3; TRBD1 agrees at 10 bases. This CDR3 spans 20 amino acids. Trimming took 5 bases from V and 10 from J; bases not matched to a gene: 27. The germline CDR1 and CDR2 sequences are MNHNS and SASEGT. Written as DNA, the CDR3 is TGTGCCAGCAGTCGAATCGGGACAGGGGACGCTATCGGAAGTGAGGGGGCGCAGTATTTT. This sequence encodes CASSRIGTGDAIGSEGAQYF.

This clonotype showed up many times. The chain uses TRBV28 and TRBJ1-5; D perhaps matches TRBD1 (5 bases). CDR3 size: 15 residues. Germline CDR1 and CDR2: MDHEN and SYDVKM. Trimming left V 7 bases short and J 4 bases short, with 17 bases between. DNA of the CDR3: TGTGCCAGCACCCCCCGGCAGGGAAGAAATCAGCCCCAGCATTTT. It encodes CASTPRQGRNQPQHF.

This sequence joins TRBV9 and TRBJ2-1, with 7 bases lining up with TRBD2. CDR1 is SGDLS, CDR2 YYNGEE, per germline. The V and J ends lost 3 bases and 0 bases, in that order; junction bases with no gene match: 15. The CDR3 has 19 amino acids. The CDR3 DNA follows: TGTGCCAGCAGCGGGCGGCCCGACGGGGGGAGTAGCTCCTACAATGAGCAGTTCTTC. It yields the protein CASSGRPDGGSSSYNEQFF.